This TCR beta chain was found in a study of cytomegalovirus exposure and HLA in healthy donors. The PCR made use of 60 Vbeta and 13 Jbeta primers. Some clones are missing from TCRdb's copy, which holds only in-frame ones; the method was immunoSEQ multiplex PCR. The table records some 220,000 clones, roughly 84% of them present only once. Details on this clone: What it binds is not known.

Study-wide results and caveats: For most TCR beta V segments, an earlier analysis put the productive rate at about 90% or about 30% of the time. A later analysis found common viral pathogens apparently linked to several of the most significant clusters. As confirmed in vitro, three CMV-associated chains were specific for CMV antigens. An ancestry cluster, one associated with Asian ancestry, reportedly showed fewer N-insertions than the roughly 700-donor mean in a later analysis.

The origin of this receptor is a girl aged 2 to 9 in good health and CMV-seronegative. The sequenced material came from PBMCs.

The chain's CDR3 is CASSLPGTSGVNEQFF. Here the CDR3 DNA reads TGTGCCAGCAGCTTGCCGGGGACTAGCGGGGTCAATGAGCAGTTCTTC. V usage is TRBV5-4 and J usage is TRBJ2-1; TRBD2 matches at 13 bases. The V gene end was trimmed by 1 base and the J gene end by 6 bases; junction bases not matched to a gene: 4. This CDR3 region has 16 residues. Germline V gene lookup returns CDR1 SGHNT and CDR2 YYREEE (reference sequence).